This T cell receptor (beta chain) came from a study of blood T cell repertoires in COVID-19. Study summary: From the United States, Italy and Spain came samples of acute and convalescent COVID-19.

Using immunoSEQ multiplex PCR, the repertoire was profiled, and TCRdb retains in-frame clones only, with some absent. The sample yields roughly 250,000 clones, 65% to 90% seen once. CDR3 size: 17 residues. Germline V gene sequence: CDR1 MDHEN, CDR2 SYDVKM. Trimming removed 3 bases from V and 0 bases from J; junction bases left unmatched: 5. The chain employs TRBV28 and TRBJ2-6; 7 nucleotides agree with TRBD1. The receptor was derived from a woman of 80 years or more with active or convalescent COVID-19. The sequenced material came from peripheral blood. In DNA, the CDR3 is TGTGCCAGCAGTTTCCGGGACAGATTCTCTGGGGCCAACGTCCTGACTTTC. This gives the protein CASSFRDRFSGANVLTF.